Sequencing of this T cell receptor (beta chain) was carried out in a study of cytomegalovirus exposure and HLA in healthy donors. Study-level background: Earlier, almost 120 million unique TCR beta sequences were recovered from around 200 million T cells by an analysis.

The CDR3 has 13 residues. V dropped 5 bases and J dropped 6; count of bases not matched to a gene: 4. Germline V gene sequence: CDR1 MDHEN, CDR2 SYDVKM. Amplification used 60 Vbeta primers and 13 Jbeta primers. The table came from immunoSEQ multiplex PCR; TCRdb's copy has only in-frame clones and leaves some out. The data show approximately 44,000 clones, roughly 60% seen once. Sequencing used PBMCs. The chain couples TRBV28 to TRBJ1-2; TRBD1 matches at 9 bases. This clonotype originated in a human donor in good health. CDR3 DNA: TGTGCCAGCAGTCCTACAGGGGGCCATGGCTACACCTTC. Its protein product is CASSPTGGHGYTF.